This TCR beta chain was profiled in a study of blood T cell repertoires in COVID-19. Study details: Acute and convalescent COVID-19 specimens originated in the United States, Italy and Spain. Sample material is recorded as cDNA or gDNA derived from T cells, B-cell-depleted T cells, or PBMCs.

Enrollment of patients from Seattle took place during active infection, with longitudinal follow-up. In the authors' methods: Nucleated cell counts were estimated from reference gene primer amplification. Sequenced by immunoSEQ multiplex PCR; TCRdb stores in-frame clones only, minus some. V and J calls and clone size are those listed in that table; D and trimming were worked out from the DNA. The table lists around 270,000 clones, around 90% of them singletons. CDR3 length: 17 residues. Germline V gene lookup returns CDR1 MNHEY and CDR2 SMNVEV (reference sequence). V lost 6 bases, J lost 4 bases, and 14 bases stayed unmatched.

The V and J genes are TRBV27 and TRBJ2-2, with TRBD1 matching 7 bases. This clonotype was obtained from a person under 30 with COVID-19, enrolled during active disease. Sequenced sample: peripheral blood. For the CDR3, the DNA is TGTGCCAGCAGGCCCTCTCGACCGACAGGGTCCACCGGGGAGCTGTTTTTT. This gives the protein CASRPSRPTGSTGELFF.